The rows below give T cell receptor beta chains drawn from one sample of a study of T-cell reconstitution after alpha-beta-depleted transplantation in children. TCRdb re-called the PCR reads with MiXCR, one entry per CDR3 protein. The sample has hundreds of thousands of distinct CDR3 sequences, over 8% seen once. Sequenced here: PBMCs from the stem cell graft donor, sampled from the stem cell graft. The receptors here all came from a human donor who donated a stem cell graft to a child with SCID. Both conserved end residues are part of each CDR3. A D gene is named only where the DNA matches it firmly. Some rows have no size entry. The others give once, few or many, or a class for an expanded clone.

clone_size | j_call | v_call | d_call | cdr3_aa | cdr3_nt
many | TRBJ2-5 | TRBV20-1 | TRBD2 | CSASSLAGQYF | TGCAGTGCCAGCTCTTTAGCGGGGCAGTACTTC
. | TRBJ2-2 | TRBV3-1 | . | CASSPGRWEDNTGELFF | TGTGCCAGCAGTCCTGGACGGTGGGAGGATAACACCGGGGAGCTGTTTTTT
. | TRBJ1-2 | TRBV7-2 | . | CASSLLTPYGYTF | TGTGCCAGCAGCTTATTGACACCCTATGGCTACACCTTC
few | TRBJ1-2 | TRBV25-1 | . | CASSVSGAQGYTF | TGTGCCAGCAGTGTTTCGGGGGCGCAGGGCTACACCTTC
many | TRBJ2-1 | TRBV3-1 | . | CASSQDSSYNEQFF | TGTGCCAGCAGCCAAGACTCATCCTACAATGAGCAGTTCTTC
few | TRBJ2-2 | TRBV7-8 | TRBD1 | CASSYTGQYTGELFF | TGTGCCAGCAGTTACACGGGACAGTACACCGGGGAGCTGTTTTTT
many | TRBJ2-4 | TRBV2 | TRBD2 | CASSDPSGRIAKNIQYF | TGTGCCAGCAGTGATCCTAGCGGAAGGATAGCCAAAAACATTCAGTACTTC
many | TRBJ2-7 | TRBV21-1 | . | CASSIISDSFGGYEQYF | TGTGCCAGCAGCATTATAAGCGACAGCTTCGGCGGGTACGAGCAGTACTTC
. | TRBJ1-6 | TRBV5-1 | . | CASSLRDTGRSYNSPLHF | TGCGCCAGCAGCTTACGGGACACTGGACGCTCCTATAATTCACCCCTCCACTTT
. | TRBJ1-2 | TRBV12-3/TRBV12-4 | . | CASSRLDSSTF | TGTGCCAGCAGCCGACTCGACTCCTCCACCTTC
. | TRBJ2-5 | TRBV18 | . | CASSPRTQETQYF | TGTGCCAGCTCACCGAGGACCCAAGAGACCCAGTACTTC
many | TRBJ2-1 | TRBV20-1 | . | CSARAGVYYNEQFF | TGCAGTGCTAGAGCGGGCGTCTATTACAATGAGCAGTTCTTC
few | TRBJ2-3 | TRBV15 | TRBD2 | CATSRGTSGVDTQYF | TGTGCCACCAGCAGAGGGACTAGCGGGGTTGATACGCAGTATTTT
. | TRBJ2-5 | TRBV7-9 | . | CASSPEGRGETQYF | TGTGCCAGCAGCCCAGAGGGAAGAGGGGAGACCCAGTACTTC
few | TRBJ2-5 | TRBV27 | . | CASSSDRHQETQYF | TGTGCCAGCAGTTCGGACAGACACCAAGAGACCCAGTACTTC
few | TRBJ2-1 | TRBV11-2 | . | CASSNPLDAYNEQFF | TGTGCCAGCAGCAACCCCCTAGACGCCTACAATGAGCAGTTCTTC
. | TRBJ1-2 | TRBV12-5 | . | CASGLVLGERSPNYGYTF | TGTGCTAGTGGTTTGGTACTGGGGGAAAGGAGTCCTAACTATGGCTACACCTTC
few | TRBJ2-1 | TRBV10-3 | . | CAISEKGSSYNEQFF | TGTGCCATCAGTGAGAAGGGAAGCTCCTACAATGAGCAGTTCTTC
. | TRBJ2-2 | TRBV7-9 | . | CASSSRHGHGGELFF | TGTGCCAGCAGCTCCCGACATGGGCATGGCGGGGAGCTGTTTTTT
. | TRBJ1-2 | TRBV20-1 | TRBD1 | CSALQGDYGYTF | TGCAGTGCTCTCCAGGGGGATTATGGCTACACCTTC
few | TRBJ2-7 | TRBV5-1 | . | CASSALSRYEQYF | TGCGCCAGCAGCGCCCTGTCGCGCTACGAGCAGTACTTC
. | TRBJ1-1 | TRBV5-1 | . | CASSPGREGPSYTEAFF | TGCGCCAGCAGCCCCGGTCGGGAGGGCCCGTCATACACTGAAGCTTTCTTT
many | TRBJ2-2 | TRBV19 | TRBD1 | CASRTGTGNTGELFF | TGTGCCAGTAGGACCGGGACAGGGAACACCGGGGAGCTGTTTTTT
. | TRBJ1-3 | TRBV2 | . | CASSDLGPGSGNTIYF | TGTGCCAGCAGTGATCTCGGACCCGGCTCTGGAAACACCATATATTTT
few | TRBJ2-4 | TRBV27 | . | CASSPTGTLGNIQYF | TGTGCCAGCAGTCCGACAGGAACTTTGGGGAACATTCAGTACTTC
few | TRBJ2-3 | TRBV12-3/TRBV12-4 | . | CASSSLAGASTDTQYF | TGTGCCAGCAGCTCGCTGGCGGGGGCTAGCACAGATACGCAGTATTTT
many | TRBJ2-2 | TRBV24-1 | . | CATSDPGAGELFF | TGTGCCACCAGTGACCCGGGGGCCGGGGAGCTGTTTTTT
many | TRBJ2-7 | TRBV12-3/TRBV12-4 | TRBD2 | CASSQVVAGGSYEQYF | TGTGCCAGCAGTCAGGTCGTAGCGGGGGGATCCTACGAGCAGTACTTC
few | TRBJ1-2 | TRBV29-1 | . | CSVGWGRTYGYTF | TGCAGCGTTGGGTGGGGACGGACCTATGGCTACACCTTC
few | TRBJ2-1 | TRBV5-1 | . | CASSLDYGGRYNEQFF | TGCGCCAGCAGCTTGGATTACGGGGGCCGATACAATGAGCAGTTCTTC
few | TRBJ1-5 | TRBV10-3 | . | CAISPGRVSNQPQHF | TGTGCCATCAGTCCGGGACGGGTTAGCAATCAGCCCCAGCATTTT
. | TRBJ2-7 | TRBV7-9 | TRBD1 | CASSQNRDRASYEQYF | TGTGCCAGCAGCCAAAACCGGGACAGGGCCTCCTACGAGCAGTACTTC
many | TRBJ2-3 | TRBV7-3 | . | CASSPWGGGTDTQYF | TGTGCCAGCAGCCCCTGGGGGGGCGGCACAGATACGCAGTATTTT
few | TRBJ2-1 | TRBV3-1 | TRBD2 | CASSRWEGNEQFF | TGTGCCAGCAGCCGTTGGGAGGGAAATGAGCAGTTCTTC
many | TRBJ2-3 | TRBV6-4 | . | CASSAGPSTDTQYF | TGTGCCAGCAGTGCAGGACCAAGTACAGATACGCAGTATTTT
many | TRBJ2-5 | TRBV5-6 | TRBD1 | CASSATGVQETQYF | TGTGCCAGCAGCGCTACAGGGGTACAAGAGACCCAGTACTTC
many | TRBJ2-3 | TRBV7-8 | . | CASSPRPMDSLTDTQYF | TGTGCCAGCAGCCCACGCCCCATGGACAGCCTAACAGATACGCAGTATTTT
. | TRBJ2-1 | TRBV20-1 | . | CSAKRGGLNNEQFF | TGCAGTGCAAAAAGGGGGGGGCTTAACAATGAGCAGTTCTTC
. | TRBJ1-5 | TRBV24-1 | . | CATSDIDSNQPQHF | TGTGCCACCAGCGACATCGATAGCAATCAGCCCCAGCATTTT
many | TRBJ1-5 | TRBV7-3 | . | CATTKEGSFGNQPQHF | TGTGCCACGACCAAAGAGGGTTCCTTCGGCAATCAGCCCCAGCATTTT
few | TRBJ1-5 | TRBV2 | . | CASSDAAGSSNQPQHF | TGTGCCAGCAGTGATGCGGCAGGGTCAAGCAATCAGCCCCAGCATTTT
. | TRBJ1-2 | TRBV7-3 | TRBD1 | CASSSQGEWATGLTF | TGTGCCAGCAGCTCGCAGGGGGAATGGGCCACGGGTCTCACCTTC